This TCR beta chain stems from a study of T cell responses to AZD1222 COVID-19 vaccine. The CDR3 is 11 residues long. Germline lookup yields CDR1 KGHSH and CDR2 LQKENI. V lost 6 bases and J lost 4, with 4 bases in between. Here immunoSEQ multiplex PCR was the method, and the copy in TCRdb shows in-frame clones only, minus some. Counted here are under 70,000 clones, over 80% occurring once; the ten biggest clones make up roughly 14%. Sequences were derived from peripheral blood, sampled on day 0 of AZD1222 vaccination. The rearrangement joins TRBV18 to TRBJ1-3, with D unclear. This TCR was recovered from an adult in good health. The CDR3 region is CASSPGNTIYF. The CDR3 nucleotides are TGTGCCAGCTCTCCAGGAAACACCATATATTTT.